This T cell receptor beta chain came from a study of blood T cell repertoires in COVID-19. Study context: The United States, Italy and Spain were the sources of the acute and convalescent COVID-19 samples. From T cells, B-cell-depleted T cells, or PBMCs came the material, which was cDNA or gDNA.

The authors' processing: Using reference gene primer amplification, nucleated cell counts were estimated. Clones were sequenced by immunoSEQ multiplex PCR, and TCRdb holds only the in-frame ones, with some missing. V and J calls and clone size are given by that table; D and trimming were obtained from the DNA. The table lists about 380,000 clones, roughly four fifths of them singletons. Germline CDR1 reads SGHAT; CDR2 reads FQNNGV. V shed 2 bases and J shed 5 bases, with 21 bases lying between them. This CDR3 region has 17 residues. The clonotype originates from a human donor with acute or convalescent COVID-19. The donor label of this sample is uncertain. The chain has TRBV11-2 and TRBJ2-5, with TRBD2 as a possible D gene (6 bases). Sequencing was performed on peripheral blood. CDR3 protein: CASSLRVWTGGVETQYF. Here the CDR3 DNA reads TGTGCCAGCAGCTTACGTGTCTGGACTGGCGGGGTTGAGACCCAGTACTTC. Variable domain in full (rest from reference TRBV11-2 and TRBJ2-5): EAGVAQSPRYKIIEKRQSVAFWCNPISGHATLYWYQQILGQGPKLLIQFQNNGVVDDSQLPKDRFSAERLKGVDSTLKIQPAKLEDSAVYLCASSLRVWTGGVETQYFGPGTRLLVL.